The sequence of this T cell receptor beta chain was determined in a study of cytomegalovirus exposure and HLA in healthy donors. As for the study in general: Unique TCRs numbering approximately 80 million, obtained from HLA-typed donors, made up an early data release. Study-level findings and limits: In an earlier analysis, in 587 donors, most V segments appeared productive either ~87% or ~30% of the time. An analysis that was carried out later associated fewer than 20,000 TCR beta sequences with HLA alleles at 0.05 false discovery rate.

It was with 60 Vbeta and 13 Jbeta primers that the PCR ran. TCRdb keeps only in-frame clones here, not all; method: immunoSEQ multiplex PCR. The sample includes 85,000 to 100,000 clones, over 70% of them seen just once. Notes on this clone: Antigen unknown.

Germline CDR1 is SGHNT and CDR2 is YENEEA. V lost 6 bases, J lost 3 bases, and 12 bases lay in between. This CDR3 region has 14 residues. This chain joins TRBV11-3 and TRBJ2-1, with D perhaps matching TRBD2 (5 bases). Sample: PBMCs. This TCR derives from a woman aged 40 to 49 in good health and CMV-seronegative. The DNA of the CDR3 is TGTGCCAGCAGTCCGGGAACAGTCTACAATGAGCAGTTCTTC. Translated, it gives CASSPGTVYNEQFF.